Presented here are 20 T cell receptor beta chains from one specimen sequenced in a study of blood T cell repertoires in COVID-19. TCRdb keeps only in-frame clones here, not all; method: immunoSEQ multiplex PCR. The data show some 190,000 clones, roughly nine tenths seen once. Sequencing used peripheral blood. These receptors all stem from a man aged 30 to 39 with acute or convalescent COVID-19.

This chain joins TRBV12-3 or TRBV12-4 and TRBJ1-2; no definite D call. V gave up 0 bases and J gave up 7 bases, with 9 bases separating them. CDR3 length: 13 residues. For the CDR3, the DNA is TGTGCCAGCAGTTTAGCGGGAGGGAGTGGCTACACCTTC. It translates to CASSLAGGSGYTF.

The CDR3 nucleotides read TGTGCCAGCAGCCGCGGGGGGAACACCGGGGAGCTGTTTTTT. It codes for CASSRGGNTGELFF. The rearrangement joins TRBV28 to TRBJ2-2, with 7 bases identical to TRBD2. The V gene end was trimmed by 6 bases and the J gene end by 1 base; junction bases not matched to a gene: 2. This CDR3 spans 14 amino acids. Per the germline V gene, CDR1 is MDHEN and CDR2 is SYDVKM.

The J gene is TRBJ2-1, the V gene TRBV28; 9 bases agree with TRBD2. V was pared by 2 bases and J by 6 bases, with 14 bases of the junction left unmatched. The CDR3 spans 18 residues. CDR1 and CDR2 from the germline V gene are MDHEN and SYDVKM. This chain's CDR3 is CASSLLAGGLKIVNEQFF. In DNA form, the CDR3 reads TGTGCCAGCAGTTTACTTGCGGGGGGGCTAAAGATAGTCAATGAGCAGTTCTTC.

Points on this clone: The junction departs from the called germline gene at one end, perhaps through a read error. The chain couples TRBV6-5 to TRBJ2-3, with D perhaps matching TRBD2 (7 bases). The length of the CDR3 is 13 residues. Germline CDR1 is MNHEY and CDR2 is SVGAGI. CDR3 in amino acids: CACRGGAGDTQYF. CDR3 bases: TGTGCCTGCAGAGGGGGGGCAGGGGATACGCAGTATTTT.

The chain joins TRBV30 to TRBJ2-3, with D perhaps matching TRBD2 (5 bases). V was shortened by 0 bases and J by 2 bases, with 9 bases between the two germline ends. CDR3 length: 14 residues. Looked up from germline, CDR1 is GTSNPN and CDR2 is SVGIG (reference sequence). The CDR3 is CAWSVIGDTDTQYF. Here the CDR3 DNA reads TGTGCCTGGAGTGTTATCGGGGACACAGATACGCAGTATTTT.

This chain connects TRBV10-2 to TRBJ1-2; D is perhaps TRBD1 (5 bases). Trimming removed 0 bases at V and 4 bases at J, with 9 bases between. Germline loops: CDR1 WSHSY, CDR2 SAAADI. The CDR3 loop spans 14 amino acids. This chain's CDR3 is CASSESGGFYGYTF. CDR3 sequence (DNA): TGCGCCAGCAGTGAGTCGGGGGGGTTCTATGGCTACACCTTC.

This clone was recorded a few times. The V call is TRBV7-9, the J call TRBJ2-1; 7 bases are a match to TRBD1. Germline CDR1 SEHNR, CDR2 FQNEAQ (reference sequence). J was trimmed by 9 bases and V by 3 bases; bases with no gene match: 2. This CDR3 has 12 residues. CDR3: CASSFRGPEQFF. Written as DNA, the CDR3 is TGTGCCAGCAGCTTTAGGGGGCCTGAGCAGTTCTTC.

This chain uses TRBV7-2 with TRBJ2-1; 7 nucleotides line up with TRBD2. With 1 base clipped from V and 6 bases from J, the junction kept 9 bases outside the gene matches. This CDR3 region has 16 residues. CDR1 SGHTA and CDR2 FQGNSA come from the germline V gene. The CDR3, as DNA: TGTGCCAGCAGCTTAGAGAATCCAGCGGGAACCAATGAGCAGTTCTTC. Residues: CASSLENPAGTNEQFF.

The chain couples TRBV25-1 to TRBJ2-7, with D perhaps TRBD2 (5 bases). From germline, CDR1 is MGHDK and CDR2 SYGVNS. This CDR3 has 14 residues. V gave up 3 bases and J gave up 2 bases, with 11 bases separating them. The CDR3 DNA reads as TGTGCCAGCAGTGAGCGGACTCTTCCCTACGAGCAGTACTTC. It yields the protein CASSERTLPYEQYF.

The chain uses TRBV30 and TRBJ2-1; 12 nucleotides match TRBD2. The CDR3 consists of 15 residues. Trimming took 4 bases from V and 5 from J; bases not matched to a gene: 6. CDR1 is GTSNPN, CDR2 SVGIG, per germline (reference sequence). The CDR3 nucleotides are TGTGCCTGGACCCCGGGACTAGCGGGCAACAATGAGCAGTTCTTC. Translation: CAWTPGLAGNNEQFF.

CDR3 sequence reads: CASSPRQARSGANVLTF. CDR3 DNA: TGTGCCAGCAGCCCCCGACAGGCCCGCTCTGGGGCCAACGTCCTGACTTTC. The rearrangement links TRBV7-6 to TRBJ2-6; TRBD1 might be the D (6 bases). Germline-derived CDR1 and CDR2 are SGHVS and FNYEAQ. V was shortened by 5 bases and J by 0 bases, with 14 bases between the two germline ends. The CDR3 contains 17 residues.

The V gene is TRBV30, the J gene TRBJ1-2; the D is unclear. The CDR3 is 13 residues long. CDR1 and CDR2 from the germline V gene are GTSNPN and SVGIG (reference sequence). Between the trimmed V and J ends, which lost 3 bases and 0 bases, there was a span of 8 bases. CDR3 DNA sequence: TGTGCCTGGAGCCCACTCTCTAACTATGGCTACACCTTC. As protein: CAWSPLSNYGYTF.

This chain joins TRBV9 and TRBJ2-1, with 10 nucleotides matching TRBD1. V lost 0 bases to trimming and J lost 9 bases; unmatched junction nucleotides: 9. The V gene's germline CDR1 is SGDLS and CDR2 YYNGEE. The CDR3 covers 16 residues. The CDR3 region is CASSVVGTGAGGEQFF. Written as DNA, the CDR3 is TGTGCCAGCAGCGTAGTTGGGACAGGGGCTGGTGGTGAGCAGTTCTTC.

The chain combines TRBV5-6 with TRBJ2-5; D is uncertain. Trimming took off 0 bases at V and 2 bases at J, with 2 bases between the two ends. Per the germline V gene, CDR1 is SGHDT and CDR2 is YYEEEE. The CDR3 is 12 amino acids. The CDR3 sequence: CASSLVQETQYF. The CDR3 bases are TGTGCCAGCAGCTTGGTACAAGAGACCCAGTACTTC.

The rearrangement links TRBV20-1 to TRBJ2-3; 8 bases are shared with TRBD2. The CDR3 length is 13 residues. V shed 3 bases and J 3 bases; nucleotides not matched to a gene: 2. Germline assignment: CDR1 DFQATT and CDR2 SNEGSKA (reference sequence). This CDR3 is CSASLAGTDTQYF. The CDR3 DNA reads TGCAGTGCTAGTTTAGCGGGGACAGATACGCAGTATTTT.

This clone was found once. V is TRBV10-1 and J is TRBJ2-1, with D possibly being TRBD1 (5 bases). In germline, CDR1 is WNHNN, CDR2 SYGVQD (reference sequence). This CDR3 is 14 amino acids long. Deletions cut 4 bases from V and 2 bases from J, with 9 bases between. The CDR3 bases are TGCGCCAGCAGTGTTCAGGGTCCCTACAATGAGCAGTTCTTC. Residues: CASSVQGPYNEQFF.

The chain employs TRBV10-2 and TRBJ2-7; TRBD1 might be the D (5 bases). The CDR3 is 14 residues long. Germline V gene lookup returns CDR1 WSHSY and CDR2 SAAADI. V shed 4 bases and J shed 5 bases, with 15 bases lying between them. The CDR3: CASSAVKGIHEQYF. CDR3 DNA: TGCGCCAGCAGTGCTGTTAAGGGGATCCACGAGCAGTACTTC.

The J gene is TRBJ2-1, the V gene TRBV28, with TRBD1 identical over 11 bases. Trimming at V came to 7 bases and at J to 3 bases, leaving 14 bases not matched to a gene. CDR3 length equals 18 residues. The germline gives CDR1 MDHEN, CDR2 SYDVKM. CDR3 sequence: CASISPPGQGVRYNEQFF. The DNA of the CDR3 is TGTGCCAGCATCTCACCCCCGGGACAGGGGGTCCGCTACAATGAGCAGTTCTTC.

V and J are TRBV27 and TRBJ1-2; 7 bases are a match to TRBD1. Trimming took 6 bases from V and 3 from J; bases not matched to a gene: 13. The CDR3 extends over 16 amino acids. Germline CDR1 reads MNHEY; CDR2 reads SMNVEV (reference sequence). CDR3 residues: CASRAYRTGADYGYTF. The CDR3 DNA is TGTGCCAGCAGAGCATATCGTACAGGGGCGGACTATGGCTACACCTTC.

V and J are TRBV3-1 (or the pseudogene TRBV3-2) and TRBJ1-2; D is uncertain. From germline, CDR1 is LGHDT and CDR2 YNNKEL (reference sequence). V was trimmed by 1 base and J by 6 bases, leaving 9 bases between them. This CDR3 is 13 amino acids long. CDR3 region: CASSQGVRDGYTF. CDR3 bases: TGTGCCAGCAGCCAAGGTGTACGGGATGGCTACACCTTC.